These 21 T cell receptor beta chains were sequenced from one sample in a study of cytomegalovirus exposure and HLA in healthy donors. Both 60 Vbeta primers and 13 Jbeta primers went into the PCR. This table comes from immunoSEQ multiplex PCR, and its TCRdb copy is limited to in-frame clones, with some not included. Altogether about 160,000 clones are present, 70% to 85% being singletons, with the ten largest covering roughly 2%. The sequencing input was PBMCs. The receptors originated from a man aged 50 to 60 in good health and CMV-seropositive.

The gene calls are TRBV7-2 and TRBJ2-7; D is ambiguous. Trimming took off 4 bases at V and 3 bases at J, with 4 bases between the two ends. This CDR3 has 11 residues. CDR1 and CDR2 (germline): SGHTA, FQGNSA. This CDR3 is CASSSIYEQYF. CDR3 DNA: TGTGCCAGCAGCTCCATCTACGAGCAGTACTTC.

The gene calls are TRBV19 and TRBJ1-2; tentatively, D is TRBD1 (5 bases). Germline values: CDR1 LNHDA, CDR2 SQIVND (reference sequence). V lost 7 bases, J lost 5 bases, and 14 bases lay in between. This CDR3 is 13 amino acids long. The CDR3 sequence is CASKDSVPYGYTF. The DNA of the CDR3 is TGTGCCAGTAAAGACAGCGTTCCTTATGGCTACACCTTC.

The V call is TRBV6-6, the J call TRBJ2-5; D is unclear. Germline V lookup: CDR1 MNHNY, CDR2 SVGAGI (reference sequence). The CDR3 is made up of 12 amino acids. V was pared by 6 bases and J by 5 bases, with 10 bases between. The chain's CDR3 is CASSPAGETQYF. CDR3 in DNA: TGTGCCAGCAGCCCGGCAGGCGAGACCCAGTACTTC.

V and J are TRBV5-5 and TRBJ1-2; D may be TRBD1 (6 bases). There are 16 residues in the CDR3. The V gene's germline CDR1 is SGHKS and CDR2 YYEKEE (reference sequence). V was pared by 4 bases and J by 3 bases, with 19 bases between. The DNA of the CDR3 is TGTGCCAGCAGCCCGGGACCGGGACATTGGGACTATGGCTACACCTTC. This sequence encodes CASSPGPGHWDYGYTF.

The chain couples TRBV30 to TRBJ1-1; no definite D call. Per the germline V gene, CDR1 is GTSNPN and CDR2 is SVGIG (reference sequence). Trimming took 6 bases from V and 2 from J, leaving 28 bases between them. The CDR3 is made up of 18 amino acids. The CDR3 DNA sequence: TGTGCCTGTAAGCCCCTAATCGGTCCTTCTAACCCTAACACTGAAGCTTTCTTT. Residues: CACKPLIGPSNPNTEAFF.

Remarks on this clone: This CDR3 is also generated by other DNA sequences in the sample. The chain combines TRBV11-2 with TRBJ2-5; D is uncertain. Germline-derived CDR1 and CDR2 are SGHAT and FQNNGV. The CDR3 totals 13 residues. With 1 base removed from V and 2 bases from J, the gap between germline ends came to 5 bases. The CDR3: CASSLVQQETQYF. The CDR3 DNA follows: TGTGCCAGCAGCTTAGTCCAACAAGAGACCCAGTACTTC.

The DNA of the CDR3 is TGTGCCAGCAGCACCTCAGGGACTGAAGCTTTCTTT. Its protein product is CASSTSGTEAFF. The rearrangement joins TRBV5-5 to TRBJ1-1; D is possibly TRBD1 (5 bases). Trimming shortened V by 4 bases and J by 5 bases, and 9 bases separated the two germline ends. This CDR3 is built from 12 residues. CDR1 is SGHKS, CDR2 YYEKEE, per germline (reference sequence).

This chain joins TRBV27 and TRBJ2-1; TRBD2 aligns across 7 bases. Germline V gene lookup returns CDR1 MNHEY and CDR2 SMNVEV (reference sequence). The CDR3 runs 17 residues. V gave up 1 base and J gave up 7 bases; unmatched junction bases: 13. CDR3 residues: CASSLWGGEGRRNEQFF. The CDR3 DNA reads as TGTGCCAGCAGTTTATGGGGGGGAGAGGGGAGGAGGAATGAGCAGTTCTTC.

The chain carries TRBV7-9 and TRBJ1-3; the D gene is possibly TRBD1 (6 bases). CDR3 length equals 15 residues. V was clipped by 2 bases and J by 2 bases, with 10 bases between them. The V gene's germline CDR1 is SEHNR and CDR2 FQNEAQ (reference sequence). The CDR3 nucleotides read TGTGCCAGCAGCTTAAGTTCAGGGGCTGGAAACACCATATATTTT. Translating it yields CASSLSSGAGNTIYF. Full variable domain (outside the CDR3, taken from reference TRBV7-9 and TRBJ1-3): DTGVSQNPRHKITKRGQNVTFRCDPISEHNRLYWYRQTLGQGPEFLTYFQNEAQLEKSRLLSDRFSAERPKGSFSTLEIQRTEQGDSAMYLCASSLSSGAGNTIYFGEGSWLTVV.

The chain links TRBV19 to TRBJ2-1; 7 positions match TRBD1. The CDR3 is made up of 16 amino acids. Looked up from germline, CDR1 is LNHDA and CDR2 is SQIVND (reference sequence). With 0 bases clipped from V and 7 bases from J, the junction kept 9 bases outside the gene matches. The CDR3 here is CASSIEAGGIRNEQFF. The CDR3 DNA reads TGTGCCAGTAGTATAGAGGCAGGGGGAATTAGAAATGAGCAGTTCTTC.

The rearrangement joins TRBV11-3 to TRBJ2-1, with 7 bases identical to TRBD1. V shed 5 bases, J shed 6 bases, and the junction held 4 bases outside the gene matches. Germline lookup yields CDR1 SGHNT and CDR2 YENEEA. The CDR3 consists of 13 residues. The CDR3 sequence: CASSAAGGNEQFF. DNA for the CDR3: TGTGCCAGCAGCGCGGCAGGGGGCAATGAGCAGTTCTTC.

The chain recombines TRBV4-3 with TRBJ2-2; tentative D call: TRBD1 (5 bases). Germline CDR1 and CDR2: LGHNA and YSLEER. The CDR3 loop spans 17 amino acids. V dropped 0 bases and J dropped 0 bases, with 11 bases sitting between them. The CDR3 is CASSQDLWGPNTGELFF. The CDR3 coding sequence is TGCGCCAGCAGCCAAGATCTTTGGGGCCCGAACACCGGGGAGCTGTTTTTT.

The chain is built from TRBV7-6 and TRBJ2-1, with D maybe TRBD2 (6 bases). V lost 6 bases and J lost 4, with 22 bases in between. Germline V lookup: CDR1 SGHVS, CDR2 FNYEAQ. The CDR3 is 17 amino acids. The CDR3: CASSSGGGKRTYNEQFF. The DNA for the CDR3 is TGTGCCAGCAGTTCAGGAGGCGGGAAAAGGACTTACAATGAGCAGTTCTTC.

This clone appeared a single time. The rearrangement uses TRBV5-1 and TRBJ2-3; D is possibly TRBD2 (7 bases). V lost 7 bases and J lost 5, with 20 bases in between. Germline CDR1 and CDR2: SGHRS and YFSETQ. The CDR3 extends over 15 amino acids. CDR3 DNA: TGCGCCAGCGCCGAGAGGGGGGGTCAGGGAGATACGCAGTATTTT. As protein: CASAERGGQGDTQYF.

The genes are TRBV7-2 and TRBJ2-1; tentatively, D is TRBD2 (6 bases). This CDR3 spans 16 amino acids. The V gene's germline CDR1 is SGHTA and CDR2 FQGNSA. The V end lost 0 bases, the J end lost 4 bases, and 13 bases lay between the germline ends. CDR3 sequence reads: CASSLALGGRYNEQFF. For the CDR3, the DNA is TGTGCCAGCAGCTTAGCGTTGGGGGGTAGATACAATGAGCAGTTCTTC.

The CDR3 bases are TGTGCCAGCAGTGTCCAGACAGGGGGCGCTTACAATGAGCAGTTCTTC. Translating gives CASSVQTGGAYNEQFF. This chain uses TRBV28 with TRBJ2-1; 10 positions agree with TRBD1. The V segment lost 5 bases and the J segment 4 bases; nucleotides outside the gene matches: 8. The germline gives CDR1 MDHEN, CDR2 SYDVKM. The CDR3 spans 16 residues.

The CDR3 reads CASSLAPSSYNEQFF. CDR3 nucleotide sequence: TGTGCCAGCAGTCTAGCGCCGAGCTCCTACAATGAGCAGTTCTTC. The J gene is TRBJ2-1, the V gene TRBV6-5; the D gene is possibly TRBD2 (6 bases). V was pared by 5 bases and J by 0 bases, with 11 bases between. Germline CDR1 reads MNHEY; CDR2 reads SVGAGI. CDR3 size: 15 residues.

In its sample, this clone was seen a few times. The chain is built from TRBV5-1 and TRBJ2-7, with 9 bases matching TRBD1. After removal of 0 bases from V and 1 base from J, the junction contained 5 bases not matched to a gene. The CDR3 length is 16 residues. The germline gives CDR1 SGHRS, CDR2 YFSETQ. The CDR3 region has the DNA TGCGCCAGCAGCTTGGCCCCGGGACAGGGATCCTACGAGCAGTACTTC. Translated, it gives CASSLAPGQGSYEQYF.

J is TRBJ2-1 and V is TRBV13; TRBD2 aligns across 7 bases. CDR3 length: 15 amino acids. V was pared by 3 bases and J by 3 bases, with 5 bases of the junction left unmatched. The germline V gene has CDR1 PRHDT and CDR2 FYEKMQ (reference sequence). CDR3 sequence reads: CASSLAGEIYNEQFF. The CDR3 bases are TGTGCCAGCAGCTTGGCGGGGGAAATCTACAATGAGCAGTTCTTC.

This sequence joins TRBV5-1 and TRBJ2-5; D may be TRBD1 (8 bases). Germline V gene lookup returns CDR1 SGHRS and CDR2 YFSETQ. This CDR3 spans 16 amino acids. Between the trimmed V and J ends, which lost 2 bases and 5 bases, there was a span of 19 bases. CDR3 residues: CASSLGPGQGGETQYF. The CDR3 DNA is TGCGCCAGCAGCTTAGGTCCCGGACAGGGAGGGGAGACCCAGTACTTC.

This clone was detected only once. This chain uses TRBV5-1 with TRBJ2-5; 10 positions match TRBD2. Germline V gene lookup returns CDR1 SGHRS and CDR2 YFSETQ. This CDR3 is built from 17 residues. J lost 2 bases, V lost 2 bases, and 9 bases had no gene match. The CDR3 loop is CASSFLGAGGGQETQYF. The CDR3, as DNA: TGCGCCAGCAGCTTCCTTGGAGCGGGGGGGGGTCAAGAGACCCAGTACTTC.